This entry concerns a single T cell receptor (beta chain). It has no known antigen specificity. Per-base qualities were not stored, and no clone one base away is much larger. In the prospective study, participants were about 18 to 90 years old, resided in about 25 geographic areas of the United States, and were enrolled through a virtual design. In the prospective study, participants were assigned to cohorts based on the clinical history participants reported in a screening survey and a study questionnaire. In the prospective study, mobile phlebotomists collected whole blood, serum and a nasopharyngeal or oropharyngeal swab from each participant. Participants in the prospective study had the option to provide additional blood draws and questionnaires over a roughly two-month period. Before DNA extraction, prospective study blood samples were shipped either frozen or at room temperature. This specimen belongs to a study of blood T cell repertoires in COVID-19 (dated by TCRdb to 2020 to 2021). Concerning the study at large: Collaborator samples came from the United States, Italy and Spain and covered acute and convalescent phases of COVID-19. Sample metadata almost always included a de-identified subject ID, COVID-19 status, age in years and sex. Where available, HLA class I and class II types were taken from metadata supplied by the sample provider and were not determined by assay-based typing. Deeply sampled blood TCRbeta repertoires from subjects exposed to, actively infected with, or recovered from COVID-19 were included in the dataset. The repertoires were released in a freely available public database intended as a resource for research on the immune response to SARS-CoV-2. Samples were obtained from the ongoing ImmuneRACE study (first 160 participants) and from about 1,300 subjects provided by 6 global collaborators. The material from the prospective study consisted of cDNA or gDNA derived from T cells, B-cell-depleted T cells, or PBMCs. Paper-wide results and their limitations: The quantity of clinical and demographic metadata differed by source and by participant and was supplied without curation.

From the germline V gene, CDR1 is SGHTA and CDR2 is FQGNSA. Trimming costs V 2 bases and J 6 bases, and their ends lie 13 bases apart. The CDR3, from cysteine to phenylalanine, totals 15 residues. Only CDR3 DNA remains: 45 bases, in frame from the first base. TCRbeta CDR3 regions were amplified from genomic DNA by means of the immunoSEQ Assay, a bias-controlled multiplex PCR. As for the original processing: Within the assay, amplification of reference gene primers was used to estimate how many nucleated cells each sample contained. To quantify the absolute abundance of each unique TCRbeta CDR3 rearrangement, sequence reads were collapsed and filtered. For each sample, productive Simpson clonality was calculated as the square root of Simpson's diversity index across productive rearrangements. TCRdb re-hosts the immuneACCESS table, in-frame sequences only. Its copies lack some clones; in the studies checked, an unresolved V gene accounts for under half of them, and the cause for the rest is not known. That table gives V, J and clone size, and the DNA gave D and trimming. Within this sample are about 200,000 clones, with roughly 83% of them counted one time only. The ten largest clones take up about 6% of the sample.

The clonotype comes from a man in his forties with acute COVID-19. Sequenced: PBMCs or T cells enriched from blood (not recorded which). This chain is built from TRBV7-2 and TRBJ2-2; perhaps TRBD2 is the D gene, with 6 bases matching. The bases read TGTGCCAGCAGCTTAACGGGGGACGGCGCCGGGGAGCTGTTTTTT. The translation is CASSLTGDGAGELFF.